The next 29 T cell receptor beta chains were all read from a single sample in a study of CD8 T cells in ankylosing spondylitis (dated by TCRdb to 2015 to 2018). Receptor libraries were prepared by 5' RACE. Sequencing was performed on an Illumina HiSeq 2500. TCRdb reworked the public reads: Q25 trimming with fastp, MiXCR clone assembly, productive beta chains retained. CDR3 protein sequences are deduplicated, and each keeps its most common genes and DNA. Here the sample has 25,000 to 30,000 distinct CDR3 sequences; 5.3% occur a single time. The ten largest clones add up to around 1.8% of the sample. Input material: blood, either unsorted or a sorted T cell fraction (not recorded which). All receptors derive from a female donor with ankylosing spondylitis or in good health (not recorded which).

This clonotype was counted at least ten times. The genes are TRBV9 and TRBJ2-1, with TRBD1 matching 10 bases. The CDR3 totals 14 residues. CDR1 SGDLS and CDR2 YYNGEE come from the germline V gene. Unmatched junction bases numbered 10, after V lost 0 bases and J lost 16 bases. In DNA, the CDR3 is TGTGCCAGCAGCGTAGAAGACAGGGGGCCAAGCGAATTCTTC. Translating it yields CASSVEDRGPSEFF.

This clonotype was counted many times. This chain links TRBV9 with TRBJ2-7; 7 bases fit TRBD1. The CDR3 length is 15 residues. Germline V gives CDR1 SGDLS, CDR2 YYNGEE. J gave up 5 bases and V 4 bases, and 12 bases lay outside the gene matches. CDR3 in DNA: TGTGCCAGCAGCCCGGAGACAGGGATTTACGACGAGCAGTACTTC. It specifies CASSPETGIYDEQYF.

This clonotype was found many times. The V and J genes are TRBV9 and TRBJ1-3; no clear D. The ends were cut back, 0 bases at V and 6 bases at J, with 7 bases in the middle. The CDR3 runs to 13 residues. Germline CDR1 and CDR2: SGDLS and YYNGEE. CDR3 residues: CASSVEAVNTIYF. Here the CDR3 DNA reads TGTGCCAGCAGCGTAGAAGCAGTAAACACCATATATTTT.

This clonotype was counted ten times or more. V gene TRBV9 combines with J gene TRBJ1-1, with D perhaps TRBD1 (5 bases). Trimming took off 3 bases at V and 3 bases at J, with 12 bases between the two ends. Germline loops: CDR1 SGDLS, CDR2 YYNGEE. CDR3 length: 14 amino acids. The CDR3 bases are TGTGCCAGCAGCGCGTCTCAGGGATACACTGAAGCTTTCTTT. Translating gives CASSASQGYTEAFF.

By sample fraction, this clonotype is medium-sized. The chain combines TRBV9 with TRBJ1-4; D might be TRBD1 (6 bases). The CDR3 spans 16 residues. Germline CDR1 and CDR2: SGDLS and YYNGEE. The V and J ends lost 3 bases and 8 bases respectively, with 20 bases between them. The CDR3 reads CASSALSGQMGEKLFF. DNA of the CDR3: TGTGCCAGCAGCGCACTCTCAGGACAGATGGGGGAAAAACTGTTTTTT.

This clonotype was observed at least ten times. The rearrangement links TRBV9 to TRBJ1-1; D not resolved. The CDR3 consists of 12 residues. Germline V gene sequence: CDR1 SGDLS, CDR2 YYNGEE. Trimming took off 0 bases at V and 5 bases at J, with 5 bases between the two ends. The CDR3 DNA reads as TGTGCCAGCAGCGTAGAGTCGACTGAAGCTTTCTTT. This gives the protein CASSVESTEAFF.

There are many counts of this clonotype. The genes are TRBV9 and TRBJ2-4; D is unclear. This CDR3 has 14 residues. Trimming left V 3 bases short and J 1 base short, with 8 bases between. From germline, CDR1 is SGDLS and CDR2 YYNGEE. The CDR3 here is CASSEDPAKNIQYF. CDR3 DNA: TGTGCCAGCAGCGAGGACCCCGCCAAAAACATTCAGTACTTC. The variable domain in full, completed from reference TRBV9 and TRBJ2-4, reads DSGVTQTPKHLITATGQRVTLRCSPRSGDLSVYWYQQSLDQGLQFLIQYYNGEERAKGNILERFSAQQFPDLHSELNLSSLELGDSALYFCASSEDPAKNIQYFGAGTRLSVL.

This clonotype has at least ten counts. V gene TRBV9 combines with J gene TRBJ1-1; TRBD1 is a possible D gene (5 bases). The CDR3 loop spans 14 amino acids. Trimming pared 0 bases from V and 4 bases from J, leaving 10 bases between. Per germline, CDR1 SGDLS and CDR2 YYNGEE. CDR3 DNA: TGTGCCAGCAGCGTAGAGCAGGGTGGCACTGAAGCTTTCTTT. Translating gives CASSVEQGGTEAFF.

The table lists this clonotype with many counts. The rearrangement links TRBV9 to TRBJ1-5, with a possible D match to TRBD1 (6 bases). Deletions cut 0 bases from V and 3 bases from J, with 10 bases between. This CDR3 region has 15 residues. Germline lookup yields CDR1 SGDLS and CDR2 YYNGEE. The CDR3 sequence is CASSVGTGSNQPQHF. The CDR3 nucleotides are TGTGCCAGCAGCGTAGGAACAGGGTCCAATCAGCCCCAGCATTTT.

This clonotype was detected a few times. The CDR3 here is CASSASGPGNTIYF. The DNA for the CDR3 is TGTGCCAGCAGCGCATCAGGCCCTGGAAACACCATATATTTT. The chain couples TRBV9 to TRBJ1-3; D is uncertain. The CDR3 covers 14 residues. Germline CDR1 and CDR2: SGDLS and YYNGEE. Between the trimmed V and J ends, which lost 3 bases and 2 bases, there was a span of 9 bases.

This clonotype appeared many times. This chain uses TRBV9 with TRBJ2-6; TRBD1 matches at 8 bases. With 2 bases clipped from V and 4 bases from J, the junction kept 2 bases outside the gene matches. CDR1 SGDLS and CDR2 YYNGEE come from the germline V gene. CDR3 length: 15 amino acids. The CDR3 sequence is CASSVQGAGANVLTF. DNA for the CDR3: TGTGCCAGCAGCGTCCAGGGGGCCGGGGCCAACGTCCTGACTTTC.

The table lists this clonotype with many counts. The chain is built from TRBV9 and TRBJ2-7; 10 bases align to TRBD1. The CDR3 has 14 amino acids. Germline lookup yields CDR1 SGDLS and CDR2 YYNGEE. The V and J ends lost 0 bases and 5 bases, in that order; junction bases with no gene match: 2. CDR3 sequence reads: CASSVVDRGNEQYF. The CDR3 DNA follows: TGTGCCAGCAGCGTAGTGGACAGGGGGAACGAGCAGTACTTC.

At least ten counts were recorded for this clonotype. V gene TRBV9 combines with J gene TRBJ1-1; D gene ambiguous. Germline CDR1 and CDR2: SGDLS and YYNGEE. The CDR3 sequence is 16 residues long. Trimming took 0 bases from V and 1 from J, leaving 13 bases between them. This CDR3 is CASSVAGDIRNTEAFF. The CDR3 nucleotides read TGTGCCAGCAGCGTAGCTGGGGATATTCGGAACACTGAAGCTTTCTTT. Full variable domain (remainder filled in from reference TRBV9 and TRBJ1-1): DSGVTQTPKHLITATGQRVTLRCSPRSGDLSVYWYQQSLDQGLQFLIQYYNGEERAKGNILERFSAQQFPDLHSELNLSSLELGDSALYFCASSVAGDIRNTEAFFGQGTRLTVV.

There are a few counts of this clonotype. V is TRBV9 and J is TRBJ2-3; TRBD2 agrees at 10 bases. V shed 4 bases, J shed 2 bases, and the junction held 7 bases outside the gene matches. Germline CDR1 is SGDLS and CDR2 is YYNGEE. The CDR3 is 16 amino acids. The CDR3 sequence is CASSPLAGRSTDTQYF. DNA of the CDR3: TGTGCCAGCAGCCCACTAGCGGGGCGATCCACAGATACGCAGTATTTT.

This clonotype has a count of ten or more. The genes are TRBV9 and TRBJ1-1; unclear D gene. Germline lookup yields CDR1 SGDLS and CDR2 YYNGEE. This CDR3 region has 13 residues. The ends were cut back, 4 bases at V and 1 base at J, with 8 bases in the middle. Here the CDR3 reads CASSQQRNTEAFF. The CDR3 DNA is TGTGCCAGCAGCCAACAGCGGAACACTGAAGCTTTCTTT.

This clonotype was recorded at least ten times. The chain employs TRBV9 and TRBJ2-3; TRBD1 is a possible D gene (5 bases). CDR3 length: 14 amino acids. Trimming removed 3 bases from V and 1 base from J, with 9 bases in between. Germline V gives CDR1 SGDLS, CDR2 YYNGEE. CDR3 sequence (DNA): TGTGCCAGCAGCGAGGGGATAGGCACAGATACGCAGTATTTT. Translating it yields CASSEGIGTDTQYF.

The chain is built from TRBV9 and TRBJ2-5; the match to TRBD2 covers 8 bases. Germline V gene sequence: CDR1 SGDLS, CDR2 YYNGEE. The CDR3 is 15 residues long. The V segment lost 3 bases and the J segment 0 bases; nucleotides outside the gene matches: 4. The CDR3 spells CASSASLADQETQYF. CDR3 nucleotides: TGTGCCAGCAGCGCGTCACTAGCGGACCAAGAGACCCAGTACTTC.

This clonotype was counted at least ten times. This chain joins TRBV9 and TRBJ1-2, with D perhaps matching TRBD1 (6 bases). Germline CDR1 SGDLS, CDR2 YYNGEE. CDR3 length: 12 amino acids. Between the trimmed V and J ends, which lost 10 bases and 8 bases, there was a span of 18 bases. The CDR3 loop reads CASEKSGVGYTF. The DNA of the CDR3 is TGTGCCTCTGAGAAGTCAGGGGTCGGCTACACCTTC. Full variable domain (outside the CDR3, taken from reference TRBV9 and TRBJ1-2): DSGVTQTPKHLITATGQRVTLRCSPRSGDLSVYWYQQSLDQGLQFLIQYYNGEERAKGNILERFSAQQFPDLHSELNLSSLELGDSALYFCASEKSGVGYTFGSGTRLTVV.

This clonotype was observed at least ten times. V is TRBV9 and J is TRBJ2-7; no clear D gene. Deletions cut 0 bases from V and 0 bases from J, with 7 bases between. Germline V gene sequence: CDR1 SGDLS, CDR2 YYNGEE. This CDR3 comprises 14 residues. The CDR3 region is CASSVEYSSYEQYF. CDR3 DNA: TGTGCCAGCAGCGTAGAGTACAGCTCCTACGAGCAGTACTTC.

This clonotype was detected ten times or more. The chain joins TRBV9 to TRBJ2-1, with 12 bases that match TRBD2. Trimming at V came to 0 bases and at J to 8 bases, leaving 3 bases not matched to a gene. The CDR3 is 15 amino acids. Germline assignment: CDR1 SGDLS and CDR2 YYNGEE. The CDR3 bases are TGTGCCAGCAGCGTAGCGACTAGCGGGGGACATGAGCAGTTCTTC. Translated, it gives CASSVATSGGHEQFF.

This clonotype was seen more than once but under ten times. The chain employs TRBV9 and TRBJ2-2; D is uncertain. From germline, CDR1 is SGDLS and CDR2 YYNGEE. The CDR3 is made up of 18 amino acids. V was pared by 1 base and J by 0 bases, with 16 bases between. For the CDR3, the DNA is TGTGCCAGCAGCGTATTCACACCGACGTACGCGAACACCGGGGAGCTGTTTTTT. Amino acid sequence: CASSVFTPTYANTGELFF.

In its sample, this clonotype is medium-sized. The chain recombines TRBV9 with TRBJ2-3; D not resolved. This CDR3 region has 15 residues. Per germline, CDR1 SGDLS and CDR2 YYNGEE. The germline V and J ends were trimmed by 4 bases and 0 bases, with 12 bases remaining between them. The CDR3 is CASSPGVASTDTQYF. CDR3 in DNA: TGTGCCAGCAGCCCCGGAGTTGCTAGCACAGATACGCAGTATTTT.

This clonotype was recorded many times. V usage is TRBV9 and J usage is TRBJ2-7, with a tentative D call TRBD1 (5 bases). V shed 4 bases and J shed 6 bases, with 14 bases lying between them. Germline lookup yields CDR1 SGDLS and CDR2 YYNGEE. This CDR3 has 13 amino acids. The CDR3 DNA reads TGTGCCAGCAGCCCGGCCCAGGGTTCCGAGCAGTACTTC. Its protein is CASSPAQGSEQYF.

The chain employs TRBV9 and TRBJ2-3, with D unclear. V lost 1 base and J 6 bases, leaving 15 bases between the germline ends. The V gene's germline CDR1 is SGDLS and CDR2 YYNGEE. The CDR3 loop spans 15 amino acids. The CDR3 DNA reads as TGTGCCAGCAGCGTATACTGGAGCGTTAGCGATACGCAGTATTTT. Its protein is CASSVYWSVSDTQYF. The entire variable domain, with the rest obtained from reference TRBV9 and TRBJ2-3, is as follows: DSGVTQTPKHLITATGQRVTLRCSPRSGDLSVYWYQQSLDQGLQFLIQYYNGEERAKGNILERFSAQQFPDLHSELNLSSLELGDSALYFCASSVYWSVSDTQYFGPGTRLTVL.

The sample holds many counts of this clonotype. The genes are TRBV9 and TRBJ2-2, with TRBD2 identical over 8 bases. This CDR3 is 15 amino acids long. Germline-derived CDR1 and CDR2 are SGDLS and YYNGEE. V lost 7 bases to trimming and J lost 6 bases; unmatched junction nucleotides: 11. CDR3 in DNA: TGTGCCAGCTCCGGGTGGGGAGCGGGAGCCGGGGAGCTGTTTTTT. Amino acids: CASSGWGAGAGELFF.

CDR3: CASSITTGSGNTIYF. The CDR3 coding sequence is TGTGCCAGCAGCATTACGACAGGCTCTGGAAACACCATATATTTT. The rearrangement uses TRBV9 and TRBJ1-3; a weak D match, TRBD1 (6 bases). This CDR3 spans 15 amino acids. Per germline, CDR1 SGDLS and CDR2 YYNGEE. Trimming took 4 bases from V and 0 from J, leaving 11 bases between them.

This clonotype was seen repeatedly, ten times or more. The chain joins TRBV9 to TRBJ1-3; no reliable D call. This CDR3 is built from 12 residues. V lost 0 bases and J lost 7, with 5 bases in between. CDR1 SGDLS and CDR2 YYNGEE come from the germline V gene. The chain's CDR3 is CASSVDLNTIYF. The CDR3 DNA follows: TGTGCCAGCAGCGTAGATTTGAACACCATATATTTT. Full variable domain (rest looked up from reference TRBV9 and TRBJ1-3): DSGVTQTPKHLITATGQRVTLRCSPRSGDLSVYWYQQSLDQGLQFLIQYYNGEERAKGNILERFSAQQFPDLHSELNLSSLELGDSALYFCASSVDLNTIYFGEGSWLTVV.

This clonotype has a count of ten or more. CDR3 region: CASSVSGTGYNEQFF. The DNA of the CDR3 is TGTGCCAGCAGCGTTTCCGGGACAGGCTACAATGAGCAGTTCTTC. The chain is built from TRBV9 and TRBJ2-1; 8 bases line up with TRBD1. Germline V CDR1 and CDR2: SGDLS, YYNGEE. V was pared by 2 bases and J by 3 bases, with 4 bases of the junction left unmatched. This CDR3 has 15 residues.

The sample holds many counts of this clonotype. The gene calls are TRBV9 and TRBJ2-1, with TRBD2 matching over 7 bases. The CDR3 totals 14 residues. Germline CDR1 and CDR2: SGDLS and YYNGEE. The ends lost 2 bases at V and 4 bases at J; junction bases unmatched: 3. As DNA, the CDR3 is TGTGCCAGCAGCGTCTGGGGAGGGTACAATGAGCAGTTCTTC. Amino acid sequence: CASSVWGGYNEQFF.